Below, 20 T cell receptor beta chains from the same sample are listed, as sequenced in a study of T cell responses to AZD1222 COVID-19 vaccine. The repertoire was sequenced with immunoSEQ multiplex PCR; TCRdb's copy has only in-frame clones and lacks some. The repertoire has over 110,000 clones, approximately 93% of them found once; the top ten carry approximately 12%. Here the sequenced sample was peripheral blood, taken after recovery from COVID-19. The receptor source for this set is an adult who had recovered from COVID-19.

The V gene is TRBV5-1, the J gene TRBJ2-7, with D possibly TRBD2 on 6 matching bases. Germline V gene data show CDR1 as SGHRS and CDR2 as YFSETQ. Trimming left V 0 bases short and J 2 bases short, with 9 bases between. The CDR3 totals 14 residues. The CDR3 spells CASSLDGSPYEQYF. The DNA for the CDR3 is TGCGCCAGCAGCTTGGACGGGAGCCCCTACGAGCAGTACTTC.

Comment on this clone: A read error may explain this, as a much larger clone is one base away. The gene calls are TRBV27 and TRBJ1-2; no definite D call. V lost 3 bases to trimming and J lost 0 bases, with 5 bases between them. This CDR3 contains 13 residues. Germline V CDR1 and CDR2: MNHEY, SMNVEV (reference sequence). CDR3 nucleotide sequence: TGTGCCAGCAGTTTGACAACTAACTATGGCTACACCTTC. It yields the protein CASSLTTNYGYTF.

The chain links TRBV5-6 to TRBJ1-5, with D perhaps matching TRBD1 (6 bases). Germline V lookup: CDR1 SGHDT, CDR2 YYEEEE. The germline V and J ends were trimmed by 1 base and 4 bases, with 12 bases remaining between them. The CDR3 totals 15 residues. The CDR3 region has the DNA TGTGCCAGCAGCTTGTACAGGGCAAAAAATCAGCCCCAGCATTTT. Its translation is CASSLYRAKNQPQHF.

This chain links TRBV27 with TRBJ1-2; 8 bases match TRBD1. J lost 5 bases, V lost 5 bases, and 13 bases had no gene match. This CDR3 has 16 amino acids. Per germline, CDR1 MNHEY and CDR2 SMNVEV (reference sequence). The CDR3 sequence is CASSLGQGLASYGYTF. For the CDR3, the DNA is TGTGCCAGCAGTCTCGGACAGGGCCTCGCGTCGTATGGCTACACCTTC.

The chain carries TRBV7-9 and TRBJ2-3; D is perhaps TRBD1 (6 bases). Trimming left V 1 base short and J 4 bases short, with 15 bases between. The germline V gene encodes CDR1 SEHNR and CDR2 FQNEAQ (reference sequence). This CDR3 spans 16 amino acids. The CDR3, as DNA: TGTGCCAGCAGCTTAGGAGGCAGGGGTAACGCAGATACGCAGTATTTT. It specifies CASSLGGRGNADTQYF.

J is TRBJ2-5 and V is TRBV11-3; 10 bases map to TRBD2. The CDR3 totals 15 residues. The V gene end was trimmed by 5 bases and the J gene end by 4 bases; junction bases not matched to a gene: 7. The germline V gene encodes CDR1 SGHNT and CDR2 YENEEA. The CDR3 here is CASSLTSGTSETQYF. DNA of the CDR3: TGTGCCAGCAGCCTAACTAGCGGGACTTCAGAGACCCAGTACTTC.

The rearrangement uses TRBV19 and TRBJ2-2; unclear D gene. The CDR3 runs to 14 residues. The V and J ends lost 4 bases and 1 base respectively, with 7 bases between them. Germline V gene lookup returns CDR1 LNHDA and CDR2 SQIVND (reference sequence). The CDR3: CASSSFENTGELFF. DNA for the CDR3: TGTGCCAGTAGTAGTTTCGAGAACACCGGGGAGCTGTTTTTT.

This chain uses TRBV5-1 with TRBJ2-7, with D perhaps TRBD1 (6 bases). The V end was cut by 4 bases, the J end by 0 bases, with 17 bases between. Germline V gene sequence: CDR1 SGHRS, CDR2 YFSETQ. This CDR3 spans 16 amino acids. CDR3 protein: CASSTDTGFASYEQYF. CDR3 nucleotides: TGCGCCAGCAGCACGGATACAGGGTTCGCCTCCTACGAGCAGTACTTC.

This clone has just one count. The chain links TRBV28 to TRBJ1-5; 7 positions match TRBD1. CDR1 MDHEN and CDR2 SYDVKM come from the germline V gene. V was clipped by 6 bases and J by 3 bases; unmatched bases: 11. The CDR3 totals 16 residues. The DNA of the CDR3 is TGTGCCAGCAGAGTCTTACAGGGGACGGACAATCAGCCCCAGCATTTT. This sequence encodes CASRVLQGTDNQPQHF.

This chain joins TRBV15 and TRBJ1-5; 7 positions agree with TRBD1. Germline loops: CDR1 LNHNV, CDR2 YYDKDF (reference sequence). V shed 5 bases, J shed 9 bases, and the junction held 7 bases outside the gene matches. The length of the CDR3 is 13 residues. The CDR3 protein is CATSGVRQGPQHF. CDR3 nucleotides: TGTGCCACCAGCGGGGTCAGACAGGGGCCCCAGCATTTT.

CDR3 nucleotides: TGCAGTGCTAGTCAGGGGACAGACTATGGCTACACCTTC. It yields the protein CSASQGTDYGYTF. The chain uses TRBV20-1 and TRBJ1-2, with 7 bases that match TRBD1. This CDR3 has 13 residues. Germline trimming cut 3 bases from V and 3 bases from J; bases unmatched to any gene: 4. Germline assignment: CDR1 DFQATT and CDR2 SNEGSKA (reference sequence).

The chain couples TRBV19 to TRBJ2-2; unclear D gene. The CDR3 extends over 14 amino acids. V lost 5 bases and J lost 2, with 9 bases in between. Germline CDR1 LNHDA, CDR2 SQIVND (reference sequence). The CDR3 DNA reads TGTGCCAGTAGTTGGGCCCAAAACACCGGGGAGCTGTTTTTT. Its translation is CASSWAQNTGELFF.

The chain uses TRBV29-1 and TRBJ2-7, with D hard to call. The V gene's germline CDR1 is SQVTM and CDR2 ANQGSEA. Trimming took off 4 bases at V and 2 bases at J, with 9 bases between the two ends. CDR3 length: 12 amino acids. CDR3 sequence: CSVGPSTYEQYF. The CDR3 DNA reads as TGCAGCGTTGGTCCCTCCACCTACGAGCAGTACTTC.

The V and J genes are TRBV13 and TRBJ2-1; 8 positions match TRBD2. CDR1 PRHDT and CDR2 FYEKMQ come from the germline V gene (reference sequence). Losses at the gene ends were 6 bases for V and 3 bases for J; bases not matched to a gene: 7. The length of the CDR3 is 15 residues. Written as DNA, the CDR3 is TGTGCCAGCAGAGCCCAGCGGGAGTACTACAATGAGCAGTTCTTC. The encoded protein is CASRAQREYYNEQFF.

V usage is TRBV24-1 and J usage is TRBJ1-2, with D perhaps TRBD1 (5 bases). The CDR3 loop spans 14 amino acids. CDR1 is KGHDR, CDR2 SFDVKD, per germline. The V end was cut by 3 bases, the J end by 8 bases, with 15 bases between. CDR3 residues: CATSDPLGTKGYTF. The DNA of the CDR3 is TGTGCCACCAGTGATCCCTTGGGGACGAAAGGCTACACCTTC.

The rearrangement joins TRBV5-1 to TRBJ1-4, with 9 bases lining up with TRBD1. CDR1 is SGHRS and CDR2 is YFSETQ in the germline V gene. V lost 4 bases and J lost 7; bases outside the gene matches: 14. The CDR3 runs 17 residues. The CDR3 DNA reads TGCGCCAGCAGCCAAGGGGACAGGGACCGAGGGTTTGAAAAACTGTTTTTT. Amino acids: CASSQGDRDRGFEKLFF.

The chain uses TRBV11-2 and TRBJ2-1, with D tentatively TRBD1 (6 bases). The CDR3 runs 15 residues. In germline, CDR1 is SGHAT, CDR2 FQNNGV. V dropped 2 bases and J dropped 8 bases, with 16 bases sitting between them. CDR3: CASSLNLAGVDEQFF. The CDR3 nucleotides are TGTGCCAGCAGCTTAAATTTGGCAGGGGTAGATGAGCAGTTCTTC.

The rearrangement joins TRBV5-1 to TRBJ1-1, with unresolved D. CDR3 length: 15 residues. Between the trimmed V and J ends, which lost 6 bases and 0 bases, there was a span of 15 bases. The germline V gene has CDR1 SGHRS and CDR2 YFSETQ. The CDR3, as DNA: TGCGCCAGCACCCCCCGGGCGGAGATGAACACTGAAGCTTTCTTT. The encoded protein is CASTPRAEMNTEAFF.

CDR3 nucleotide sequence: TGTGCCAGCAGTTACTCTGGGACAGGGGTCAGTTCACCCCTCCACTTT. It encodes CASSYSGTGVSSPLHF. V gene TRBV6-2 or TRBV6-3 combines with J gene TRBJ1-6, with TRBD1 identical over 10 bases. Germline CDR1 and CDR2: MNHEY and SVGEGT. There are 16 residues in the CDR3. With 0 bases clipped from V and 9 bases from J, the junction kept 5 bases outside the gene matches.

The chain carries TRBV10-1 and TRBJ1-1, with 7 bases fitting TRBD1. Germline V gives CDR1 WNHNN, CDR2 SYGVQD (reference sequence). V trimming: 2 bases; J trimming: 0 bases; junction bases outside the gene matches: 9. The CDR3 has 17 amino acids. The CDR3 nucleotides read TGCGCCAGCAGTGAGAGGACAGGTCCACGCTTGAACACTGAAGCTTTCTTT. It encodes CASSERTGPRLNTEAFF.